This T cell receptor (beta chain) is from a study of T cells in localized non-small cell lung cancer (dated by TCRdb to the early 2020s). In terms of the full investigation: Comparing tumors with uninvolved tumor-adjacent lungs, the study looked at the T cell repertoires of roughly 250 patients with early-stage NSCLC. The mean age of the NSCLC patients was under 70 years, with 120 to 150 men and 85 to 110 women. The cohort consisted of approximately 240 treatment-naive NSCLC patients whose localized lung tumors had been resected.

TCR beta CDR3 regions were sequenced from DNA using the immunoSEQ Assay. As for the original processing: T cell density was computed as TCR beta template counts normalized to usable DNA estimated by amplifying housekeeping genes. Using the preseqR package, richness was estimated by extrapolating to 120,000 templates for tissue samples and 400,000 templates for PBMC samples. Clonality was taken to be one minus Pielou's evenness. Differential abundance testing on productive amino-acid clonotypes, with a minimum total count of 5 and an alpha of 0.1, was used to identify tissue-enriched TCRs. The Jaccard Index and the Morisita Overlap Index were used to measure repertoire overlap between compartments. GLIPH clustered TCR beta CDR3s with public tetramer-defined viral CDR3s; viral motifs required at least three viral sequences plus V-gene enrichment. This is the immuneACCESS table as TCRdb keeps it, with only in-frame sequences that have V and J called. A part of the clones is gone; compared with another copy, unresolved V genes explain less than half, and the rest is unexplained. From that table come the V and J calls and clone size; the DNA was used to work out D and trimming. Here the sample has about 45,000 clones; about 91% occur a single time. The ten most abundant clones make up about 10% of the sample.

For this clone: What this receptor recognizes is not known. Base qualities are missing; no much larger clone stands one base away.

Study-level results and caveats: A median of 57 of the top 100 tumor clones were detected in paired uninvolved adjacent lung, and some 29 of these tumor clones were also found among the top 100 clones of the paired uninvolved adjacent lung. Higher T cell density in blood was associated with longer overall survival, whereas higher clonality in adjacent lung was associated with shorter survival. Since the design was exploratory, TCR variables were selected using unadjusted p-values with no false-discovery rate correction. Because multi-region tumor sequencing was not done, intratumor heterogeneity could not be ruled out. Uninvolved tumor-adjacent lung showed the highest T cell clonality, higher than tumor, which suggests more focused antigenic responses in the uninvolved tumor-adjacent lung.

V is cut back by 0 bases and J by 3 bases, with 4 bases in the junction unmatched. The CDR3 has 15 amino acids, counting the end cysteine and phenylalanine. Only the CDR3 portion is preserved as DNA: 45 bases, with reading frame beginning at the first base. The CDR1 and CDR2 encoded by the germline V gene are SGHRS and YFSETQ. At diagnosis, tumor, uninvolved tumor-adjacent lung and peripheral blood were collected and then preserved as a mix of FFPE and fresh-frozen material. For TCR repertoire profiling, the blood samples were analyzed as peripheral blood mononuclear cells. This receptor was obtained from a woman aged 40 to 75 with stage II lung adenocarcinoma. The sequences come from PBMCs, collected before any cancer treatment. In this chain, TRBV5-1 is recombined with TRBJ2-7, with TRBD1 matching 9 junction bases. The bases are TGCGCCAGCAGCTTGGGTTGGACAGGGGTCTACGAGCAGTACTTC. Translated, it gives CASSLGWTGVYEQYF.